A single sample gave rise to the 11 T cell receptor beta chains below, sequenced in a study of OX40 agonist ivuxolimab in advanced cancers. Clones were read by immunoSEQ multiplex PCR, and TCRdb kept only the in-frame ones, dropping some. The data contain under 85,000 clones, approximately 89% of them seen just once; the ten biggest clones take up under 0.8%. Sample: CD4+ or CD8+ T cells sorted from blood, taken in a trial of the OX40 agonist ivuxolimab. These receptors originate from an adult with an advanced solid tumor such as melanoma, head and neck, liver or kidney cancer.

This chain connects TRBV28 to TRBJ2-1; D is uncertain. V was shortened by 2 bases and J by 3 bases, with 11 bases between the two germline ends. Germline lookup yields CDR1 MDHEN and CDR2 SYDVKM. CDR3 length equals 15 residues. DNA for the CDR3: TGTGCCAGCAGTTTAAGCCTATATTACTACAATGAGCAGTTCTTC. It specifies CASSLSLYYYNEQFF.

The chain links TRBV30 to TRBJ1-6, with D unclear. V was clipped by 0 bases and J by 3 bases, with 6 bases between them. The length of the CDR3 is 14 residues. Germline V gene data show CDR1 as GTSNPN and CDR2 as SVGIG (reference sequence). The CDR3 bases are TGTGCCTGGAGTGTACGGATCTATAATTCACCCCTCCACTTT. Protein: CAWSVRIYNSPLHF.

With respect to this clone: At one boundary the junction diverges from the germline segment, which might be a read error. The genes are TRBV5-5 and TRBJ2-5, with D possibly being TRBD2 (5 bases). Per the germline V gene, CDR1 is SGHKS and CDR2 is YYEKEE (reference sequence). The CDR3 runs to 11 residues. The CDR3 reads CASSWGEAQYF. The CDR3 nucleotides read TGTGCCAGCAGCTGGGGAGAGGCCCAGTACTTC.

This rearrangement joins TRBV11-2 to TRBJ2-1, with a possible D match to TRBD2 (7 bases). Germline CDR1 SGHAT, CDR2 FQNNGV. V was shortened by 3 bases and J by 5 bases, with 11 bases between the two germline ends. CDR3 length: 14 amino acids. The CDR3 here is CASSFRGRDNEQFF. In nucleotides, the CDR3 is TGTGCCAGCAGCTTTAGGGGGAGGGACAATGAGCAGTTCTTC. The full variable domain, in which reference TRBV11-2 and TRBJ2-1 provide the parts outside the CDR3, is EAGVAQSPRYKIIEKRQSVAFWCNPISGHATLYWYQQILGQGPKLLIQFQNNGVVDDSQLPKDRFSAERLKGVDSTLKIQPAKLEDSAVYLCASSFRGRDNEQFFGPGTRLTVL.

This rearrangement joins TRBV5-8 to TRBJ2-7, with a tentative D call TRBD2 (5 bases). The germline gives CDR1 SGHTS, CDR2 YDEGEE. This CDR3 spans 15 amino acids. Trimming stripped 4 bases from V and 5 bases from J, with 19 bases between. CDR3 in amino acids: CASSRRVPQRNEQYF. For the CDR3, the DNA is TGTGCCAGCAGCCGACGGGTCCCACAGCGGAACGAGCAGTACTTC. Full variable domain (outside the CDR3, taken from reference TRBV5-8 and TRBJ2-7): EAGVTQSPTHLIKTRGQQATLRCSPISGHTSVYWYQQALGLGLQFLLWYDEGEERNRGNFPPRFSGRQFPNYSSELNVNALELEDSALYLCASSRRVPQRNEQYFGPGTRLTVT.

CDR3 sequence (DNA): TGTGCCAGCAGTTACTCGGGGGGCGCGCCGTGGGCTTTCTTT. Protein: CASSYSGGAPWAFF. The chain couples TRBV6-5 to TRBJ1-1; possible D gene TRBD1, 6 bases. The CDR3 loop spans 14 amino acids. The V end was cut by 0 bases, the J end by 11 bases, with 16 bases between. Germline CDR1 and CDR2: MNHEY and SVGAGI.

V is TRBV7-8 and J is TRBJ2-3; D is possibly TRBD1 (6 bases). V lost 2 bases to trimming and J lost 0 bases, with 21 bases between them. Per germline, CDR1 SGHVS and CDR2 FQNEAQ. The CDR3 has 19 residues. CDR3 DNA: TGTGCCAGCAGCTTAACGGGGACAAGGGACATGTTTAGCACAGATACGCAGTATTTT. Protein sequence: CASSLTGTRDMFSTDTQYF.

The table lists this clone with a few counts. The chain couples TRBV4-3 to TRBJ2-1; 7 bases match TRBD2. The junction had 11 bases not matched to a gene; V was cut back by 1 base and J by 2 bases. The length of the CDR3 is 18 residues. CDR1 and CDR2 from the germline V gene are LGHNA and YSLEER. The CDR3 DNA reads as TGCGCCAGCAGCCAAGGTCCCATTGGTGGGGGGGCCTACAATGAGCAGTTCTTC. Its translation: CASSQGPIGGGAYNEQFF.

This clone was recorded once. The V and J genes are TRBV10-3 and TRBJ2-7, with TRBD1 matching 8 bases. Germline trimming cut 8 bases from V and 6 bases from J; bases unmatched to any gene: 9. The CDR3 is 13 amino acids. The germline gives CDR1 ENHRY, CDR2 SYGVKD. The CDR3 region has the DNA TGTGCCATCCTTGGACAGGGTATGGCCGAGCAGTACTTC. Amino acids: CAILGQGMAEQYF.

The rearrangement joins TRBV5-6 to TRBJ1-2; 10 bases fit TRBD1. The germline CDR1 and CDR2 sequences are SGHDT and YYEEEE. This CDR3 contains 16 residues. With V trimmed by 1 base and J by 4 bases, 7 bases remained unmatched. CDR3 bases: TGTGCCAGCAGCTTGTGGGGGACAGGGGAAAGCTATGGCTACACCTTC. Residues: CASSLWGTGESYGYTF.

The chain is built from TRBV5-1 and TRBJ2-1; D gene uncertain. Trimming pared 4 bases from V and 5 bases from J, leaving 10 bases between. The CDR3 has 13 residues. From germline, CDR1 is SGHRS and CDR2 YFSETQ. The DNA of the CDR3 is TGCGCCAGCAGCCTCGGACCCGACAATGAGCAGTTCTTC. Amino acid sequence: CASSLGPDNEQFF.